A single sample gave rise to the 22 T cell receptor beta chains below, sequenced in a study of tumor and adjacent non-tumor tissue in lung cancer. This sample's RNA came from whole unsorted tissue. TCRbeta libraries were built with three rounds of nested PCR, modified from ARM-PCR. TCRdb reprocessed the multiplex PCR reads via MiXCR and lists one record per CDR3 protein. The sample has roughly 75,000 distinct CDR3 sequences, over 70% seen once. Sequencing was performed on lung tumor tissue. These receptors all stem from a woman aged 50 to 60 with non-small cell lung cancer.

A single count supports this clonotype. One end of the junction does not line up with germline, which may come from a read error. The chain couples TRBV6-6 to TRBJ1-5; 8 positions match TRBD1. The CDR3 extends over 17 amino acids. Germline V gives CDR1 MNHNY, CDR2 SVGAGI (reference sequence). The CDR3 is CASNYLTGASSNQSQHF. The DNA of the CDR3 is TGTGCAAGCAATTACTTGACAGGGGCCTCAAGCAATCAGTCCCAGCATTTT.

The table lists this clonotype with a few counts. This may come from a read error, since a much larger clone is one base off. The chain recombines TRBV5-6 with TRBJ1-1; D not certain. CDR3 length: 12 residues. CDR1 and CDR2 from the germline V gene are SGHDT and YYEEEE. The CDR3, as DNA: TGTGTCAGCAGCCTCGGACGCTTTGAGGCTTTCTTT. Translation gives CVSSLGRFEAFF. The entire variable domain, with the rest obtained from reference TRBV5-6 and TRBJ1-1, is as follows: DAGVTQSPTHLIKTRGQQVTLRCSPKSGHDTVSWYQQALGQGPQFIFQYYEEEERQRGNFPDRFSGHQFPNYSSELNVNALLLGDSALYLCVSSLGRFEAFFGQGTRLTVV.

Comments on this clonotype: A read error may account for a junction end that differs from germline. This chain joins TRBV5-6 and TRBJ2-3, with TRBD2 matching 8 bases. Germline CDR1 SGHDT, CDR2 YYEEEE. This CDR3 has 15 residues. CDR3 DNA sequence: TGTGCCAGCAGGCTTGTCGGGAGGGCCGGGGTTACGCAATATTTT. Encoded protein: CASRLVGRAGVTQYF.

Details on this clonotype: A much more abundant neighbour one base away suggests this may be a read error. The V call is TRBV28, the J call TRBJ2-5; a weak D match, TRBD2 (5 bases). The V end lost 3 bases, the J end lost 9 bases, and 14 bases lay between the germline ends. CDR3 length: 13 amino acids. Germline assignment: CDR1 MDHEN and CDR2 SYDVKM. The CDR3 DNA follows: TGTGCCAGCAGTTTGGCCAGTGTGGAGGCCCAGTACTTC. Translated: CASSLASVEAQYF.

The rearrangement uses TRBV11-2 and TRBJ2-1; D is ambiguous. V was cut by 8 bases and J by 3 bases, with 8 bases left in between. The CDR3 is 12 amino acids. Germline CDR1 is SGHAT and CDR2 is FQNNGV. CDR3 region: CASSTVYNEQFF. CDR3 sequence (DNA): TGTGCCAGCTCGACTGTCTACAATGAGCAGTTCTTC.

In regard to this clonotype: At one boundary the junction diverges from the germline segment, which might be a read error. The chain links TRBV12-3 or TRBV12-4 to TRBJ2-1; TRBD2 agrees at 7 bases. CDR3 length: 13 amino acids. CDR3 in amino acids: CASRTGGTNEHFF. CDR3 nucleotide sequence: TGTGCCAGCAGGACTGGCGGGACTAATGAGCATTTCTTC.

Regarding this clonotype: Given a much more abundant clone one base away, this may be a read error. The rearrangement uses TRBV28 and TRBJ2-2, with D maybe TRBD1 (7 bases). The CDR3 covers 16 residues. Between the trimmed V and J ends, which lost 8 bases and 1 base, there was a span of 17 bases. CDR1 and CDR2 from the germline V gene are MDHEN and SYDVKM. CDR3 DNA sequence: TGTGCCAGCGGTCCCAGGGGGGCGGAGAACACCGGGGAGCTGTTTTTT. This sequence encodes CASGPRGAENTGELFF.

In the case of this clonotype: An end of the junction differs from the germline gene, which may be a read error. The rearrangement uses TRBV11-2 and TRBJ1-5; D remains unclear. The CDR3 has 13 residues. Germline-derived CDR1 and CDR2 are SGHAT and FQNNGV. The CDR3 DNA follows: TGTGTCAGCAGCTTCGGAAGCAATCAGCCCCAGCAGTTT. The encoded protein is CVSSFGSNQPQQF.

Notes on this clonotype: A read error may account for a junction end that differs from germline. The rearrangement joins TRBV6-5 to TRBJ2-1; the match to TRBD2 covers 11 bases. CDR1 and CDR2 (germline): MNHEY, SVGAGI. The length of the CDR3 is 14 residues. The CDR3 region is CANSYLGLADEQFF. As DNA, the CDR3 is TGTGCCAACAGTTACCTGGGACTAGCGGATGAGCAGTTCTTT.

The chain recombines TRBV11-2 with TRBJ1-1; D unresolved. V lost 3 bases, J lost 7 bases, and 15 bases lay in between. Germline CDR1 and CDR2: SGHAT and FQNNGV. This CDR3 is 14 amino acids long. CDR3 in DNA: TGTGCCAGCAGCTTGCTAATACTGGGGATTGAAGCTTTCTTT. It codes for CASSLLILGIEAFF.

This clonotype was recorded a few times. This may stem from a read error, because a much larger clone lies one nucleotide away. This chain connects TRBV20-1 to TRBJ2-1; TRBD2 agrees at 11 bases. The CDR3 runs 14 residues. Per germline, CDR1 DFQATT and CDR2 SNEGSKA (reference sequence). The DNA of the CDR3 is TGCAGTGCTGCGGGACTAGCGGACTACAATAAGCAGTTCTTC. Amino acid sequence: CSAAGLADYNKQFF.

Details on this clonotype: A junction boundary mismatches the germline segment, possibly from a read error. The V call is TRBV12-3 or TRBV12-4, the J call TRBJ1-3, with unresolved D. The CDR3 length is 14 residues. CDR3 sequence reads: CASSFRVSGNTINF. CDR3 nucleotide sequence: TGTGCCAGCAGTTTTAGGGTCTCGGGAAACACCATAAATTTT.

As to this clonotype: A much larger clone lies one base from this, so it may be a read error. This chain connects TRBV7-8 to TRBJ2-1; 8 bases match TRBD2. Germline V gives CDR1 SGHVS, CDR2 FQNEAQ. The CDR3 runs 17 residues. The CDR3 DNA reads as TGTACCAGCAGCTTGGCTTCCCGGGGACTAGGCTACAATGAGCAGTTCTTC. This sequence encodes CTSSLASRGLGYNEQFF.

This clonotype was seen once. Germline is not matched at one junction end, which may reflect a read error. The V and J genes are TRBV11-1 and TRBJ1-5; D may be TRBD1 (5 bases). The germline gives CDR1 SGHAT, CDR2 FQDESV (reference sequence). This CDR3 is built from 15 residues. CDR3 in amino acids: CASSWDGFRNQPQHF. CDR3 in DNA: TGTGCCAGCAGCTGGGACGGTTTTAGAAATCAGCCCCAGCACTTT.

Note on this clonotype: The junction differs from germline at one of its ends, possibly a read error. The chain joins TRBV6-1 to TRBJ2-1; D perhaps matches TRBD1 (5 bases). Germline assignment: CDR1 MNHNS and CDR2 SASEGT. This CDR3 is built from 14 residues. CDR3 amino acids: CASTDGAPNNERFF. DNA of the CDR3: TGTGCCAGCACTGATGGGGCCCCTAACAATGAGCGGTTCTTC.

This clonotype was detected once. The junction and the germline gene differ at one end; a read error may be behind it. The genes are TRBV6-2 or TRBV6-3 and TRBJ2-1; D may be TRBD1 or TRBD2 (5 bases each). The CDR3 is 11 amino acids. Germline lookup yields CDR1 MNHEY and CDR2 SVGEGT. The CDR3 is CVSSWDDEQFF. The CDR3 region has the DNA TGTGTCAGCAGTTGGGACGACGAGCAGTTCTTC.

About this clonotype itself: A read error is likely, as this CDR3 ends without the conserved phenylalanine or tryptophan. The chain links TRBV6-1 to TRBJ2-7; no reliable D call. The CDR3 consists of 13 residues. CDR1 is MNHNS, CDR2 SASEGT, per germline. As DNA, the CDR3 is TGTACCAGAAGTGAAGAAGTAAAGGCGGAGCAGTACTTA. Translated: CTRSEEVKAEQYL.

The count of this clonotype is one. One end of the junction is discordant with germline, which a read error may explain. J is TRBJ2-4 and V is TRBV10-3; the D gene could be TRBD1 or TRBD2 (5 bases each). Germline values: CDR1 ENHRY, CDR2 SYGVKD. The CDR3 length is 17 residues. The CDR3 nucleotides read TGTACCATAAGTGAGTCGATACTGGGGGAAGCCAAAAACATTCAGTACTTC. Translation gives CTISESILGEAKNIQYF.

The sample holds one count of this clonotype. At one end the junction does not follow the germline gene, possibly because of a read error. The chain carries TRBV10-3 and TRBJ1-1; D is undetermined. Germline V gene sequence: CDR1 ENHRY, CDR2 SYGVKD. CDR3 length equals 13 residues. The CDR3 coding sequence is TGTGCCATCAATGAGATAACGAACACAGAAGCTTTCTTT. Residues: CAINEITNTEAFF.

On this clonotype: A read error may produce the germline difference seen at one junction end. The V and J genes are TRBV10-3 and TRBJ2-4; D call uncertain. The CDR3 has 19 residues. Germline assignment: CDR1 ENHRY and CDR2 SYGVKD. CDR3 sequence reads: CAIRTRRPLVHMAKNIQHF. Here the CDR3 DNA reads TGTGCCATCAGAACCCGACGGCCTCTTGTACATATGGCCAAAAACATTCAGCACTTC.

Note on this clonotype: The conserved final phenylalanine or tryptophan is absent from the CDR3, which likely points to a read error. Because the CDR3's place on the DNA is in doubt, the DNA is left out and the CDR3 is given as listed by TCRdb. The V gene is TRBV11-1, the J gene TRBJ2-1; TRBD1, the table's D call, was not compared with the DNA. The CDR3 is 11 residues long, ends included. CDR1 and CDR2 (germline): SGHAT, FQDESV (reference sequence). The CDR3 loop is CASNLGGEQLI.

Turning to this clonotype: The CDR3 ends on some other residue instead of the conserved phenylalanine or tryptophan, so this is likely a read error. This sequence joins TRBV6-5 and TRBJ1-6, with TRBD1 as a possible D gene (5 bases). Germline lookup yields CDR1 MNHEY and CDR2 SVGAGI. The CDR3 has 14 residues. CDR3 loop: CAGSSRQIYSPLHL. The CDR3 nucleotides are TGTGCCGGCAGTTCGAGACAGATCTATTCACCCCTCCACCTT.